This is a list of T cell receptor beta chains from one sample in a study of metastatic and nonmetastatic thyroid tumors. TCRdb re-clonotyped the PCR reads through MiXCR. The sample has over 40,000 clones; around 25% are singletons. Sequenced sample: blood. The receptor source for this set is a male donor with papillary thyroid cancer or a benign thyroid nodule (not recorded which). Some clones in this sample may be carry-over from other donors' samples. CDR3s include the opening cysteine and the closing phenylalanine or tryptophan. The order of the fields is V gene, D gene, clone size, J gene, CDR3 protein, CDR3 DNA. A D gene is named only where the DNA matches it firmly. Clone size is stated in some rows and not others, as once, few, many or a class when expanded.

v_call: TRBV20-1; d_call: .; clone_size: few; j_call: TRBJ2-7; cdr3_aa: CSARAKGYYEGQYF; cdr3_nt: TGCAGTGCTAGAGCCAAAGGATACTACGAAGGGCAGTACTTC
v_call: TRBV7-6; d_call: TRBD2; clone_size: many; j_call: TRBJ2-1; cdr3_aa: CASSPRGAGGYNEQFF; cdr3_nt: TGTGCCAGCAGCCCCCGAGGGGCGGGGGGCTACAATGAGCAGTTCTTC
v_call: TRBV7-9; d_call: TRBD2; clone_size: many; j_call: TRBJ2-1; cdr3_aa: CASSRSAGGPLDEQFF; cdr3_nt: TGTGCCAGCAGCAGATCAGCGGGAGGGCCTCTGGATGAGCAGTTCTTC
v_call: TRBV30; d_call: TRBD1; clone_size: .; j_call: TRBJ2-2; cdr3_aa: CAYPNTPGQGFGGELFF; cdr3_nt: TGTGCCTACCCGAATACCCCGGGACAGGGGTTTGGCGGGGAGCTGTTTTTT
v_call: TRBV11-2; d_call: TRBD2; clone_size: .; j_call: TRBJ2-7; cdr3_aa: CASSSRDYGEQYF; cdr3_nt: TGTGCCAGCAGCTCCCGGGACTACGGGGAGCAGTACTTC
v_call: TRBV6-1; d_call: .; clone_size: many; j_call: TRBJ1-6; cdr3_aa: CASKNPGNSPLHF; cdr3_nt: TGTGCCAGCAAAAACCCCGGGAACTCACCCCTCCACTTT
v_call: TRBV10-1; d_call: .; clone_size: many; j_call: TRBJ2-1; cdr3_aa: CASSELERYNEQFF; cdr3_nt: TGCGCCAGCAGTGAGTTGGAGCGCTACAATGAGCAGTTCTTC
v_call: TRBV10-3; d_call: .; clone_size: many; j_call: TRBJ2-2; cdr3_aa: CAISESKATGELFF; cdr3_nt: TGTGCCATCAGTGAGTCGAAGGCCACCGGGGAGCTGTTTTTT
v_call: TRBV2; d_call: TRBD2; clone_size: .; j_call: TRBJ2-7; cdr3_aa: CASSDSSGIIEQYF; cdr3_nt: TGTGCCAGCAGCGATTCTAGCGGTATAATCGAGCAGTACTTC
v_call: TRBV27; d_call: TRBD1; clone_size: .; j_call: TRBJ1-6; cdr3_aa: CASSSTGAPSSYNSPLHF; cdr3_nt: TGTGCCAGCAGTTCGACAGGGGCCCCTAGCTCCTATAATTCACCCCTCCACTTT
v_call: TRBV4-2; d_call: TRBD2; clone_size: many; j_call: TRBJ2-3; cdr3_aa: CASSLGLAGGTDTQYF; cdr3_nt: TGTGCCAGCAGCCTCGGACTAGCGGGAGGTACAGATACGCAGTATTTT
v_call: TRBV9; d_call: .; clone_size: many; j_call: TRBJ2-1; cdr3_aa: CASSPWTSRGNEQFF; cdr3_nt: TGTGCCAGCAGCCCATGGACTTCCCGGGGCAATGAGCAGTTCTTC
v_call: TRBV5-1; d_call: .; clone_size: many; j_call: TRBJ2-2; cdr3_aa: CASSNHGEGTGELFF; cdr3_nt: TGCGCCAGCAGCAACCATGGAGAAGGAACCGGGGAGCTGTTTTTT
v_call: TRBV6-2/TRBV6-3; d_call: TRBD2; clone_size: many; j_call: TRBJ2-7; cdr3_aa: CVARASGNEAYEQYF; cdr3_nt: TGTGTCGCCCGGGCTAGCGGGAATGAAGCCTACGAGCAGTACTTC
v_call: TRBV5-1; d_call: TRBD1; clone_size: .; j_call: TRBJ1-5; cdr3_aa: CASSRDRGGIQPQHF; cdr3_nt: TGCGCCAGCAGCCGGGACAGGGGCGGAATTCAGCCCCAGCATTTT
v_call: TRBV9; d_call: .; clone_size: .; j_call: TRBJ2-2; cdr3_aa: CASSAGPTLLSGGELFF; cdr3_nt: TGTGCCAGCAGCGCCGGGCCTACCCTGTTATCGGGCGGGGAGCTGTTTTTT